This passage covers 13 T cell receptor beta chains from one sample sequenced in a study of breast tumors, draining lymph nodes, adjacent tissues. A single record per CDR3 protein comes from TCRdb applying MiXCR to the multiplex PCR reads. This table holds 250,000 or so distinct CDR3 sequences, roughly 31% found once. Breast cancer patients provided tissue from their axillary draining lymph nodes. Sequencing was done on a sample of axillary lymph node tissue. These receptors were obtained from a female donor with breast cancer. Some clones in this sample may be carry-over from other donors' samples.

This clonotype was counted many times. This chain joins TRBV9 and TRBJ1-6; TRBD1 matches at 7 bases. Per germline, CDR1 SGDLS and CDR2 YYNGEE. This CDR3 is 15 amino acids long. J lost 4 bases, V lost 5 bases, and 6 bases had no gene match. The CDR3 here is CASRLGQEYNSPLHF. CDR3 DNA sequence: TGTGCCAGCAGATTAGGACAGGAGTATAATTCACCCCTCCACTTT.

To note about this clonotype: A clone one base away is much larger, so this may be a read error. The chain uses TRBV6-2 or TRBV6-3 and TRBJ2-5, with D perhaps assigned TRBD1 or TRBD2 (6 bases each). CDR3 length: 14 residues. The ends were cut back, 6 bases at V and 5 bases at J, with 16 bases in the middle. Germline V CDR1 and CDR2: MNHEY, SVGEGT. CDR3 sequence (DNA): TGTGCCAGCAGCCGAGGTGGGGGGCATGAGACCCAGTACTTC. Translating it yields CASSRGGGHETQYF.

This clonotype was found many times. The chain couples TRBV20-1 to TRBJ2-1; 12 nucleotides agree with TRBD1. V gave up 4 bases and J gave up 13 bases; unmatched junction bases: 14. Germline V gene sequence: CDR1 DFQATT, CDR2 SNEGSKA (reference sequence). CDR3 size: 15 residues. CDR3 amino acids: CSANRGTGGVLGQFF. The CDR3 DNA follows: TGCAGTGCTAACCGCGGGACAGGGGGCGTATTAGGTCAGTTCTTC.

Details on this clonotype: A read error may be the cause here, since a much bigger clone is one base away. V usage is TRBV11-2 and J usage is TRBJ2-3; 9 bases map to TRBD1. There are 16 residues in the CDR3. The germline gives CDR1 SGHAT, CDR2 FQNNGV. CDR3 residues: CASSLDGTGYPDMQYF. In DNA, the CDR3 is TGTGCCAGCAGCTTGGACGGGACAGGGTACCCAGATATGCAGTATTTT.

Comment on this clonotype: As the CDR3 is not closed by the conserved phenylalanine or tryptophan, this likely results from a read error. The chain links TRBV2 to TRBJ2-1; D is possibly TRBD2 (7 bases). This CDR3 spans 20 amino acids. V was shortened by 2 bases and J by 4 bases, with 27 bases between the two germline ends. Germline V gene lookup returns CDR1 SNHLY and CDR2 FYNNEI. Here the CDR3 reads CASSERGGQGAGEWYNEQFS. In DNA form, the CDR3 reads TGTGCCAGCAGTGAACGCGGGGGCCAGGGAGCGGGTGAGTGGTACAATGAGCAGTTCTCC.

This clonotype was seen ten or more times. The gene calls are TRBV11-2 and TRBJ2-5, with D possibly being TRBD1 or TRBD2 (5 bases each). CDR1 SGHAT and CDR2 FQNNGV come from the germline V gene. V lost 4 bases and J 5 bases, leaving 20 bases between the germline ends. The CDR3 runs 16 residues. The CDR3 reads CASSSGTPGGWETQYF. CDR3 nucleotides: TGTGCCAGCAGCTCCGGGACGCCGGGCGGCTGGGAGACCCAGTACTTC.

For the CDR3, the DNA is TGTGCCACCAGCAGACGGACAGGTGGCTACACCTTC. Its translation is CATSRRTGGYTF. The V gene is TRBV15, the J gene TRBJ1-2, with TRBD1 matching over 7 bases. Trimming cost V 2 bases and J 7 bases; bases outside gene matches: 1. This CDR3 has 12 amino acids. Germline V lookup: CDR1 LNHNV, CDR2 YYDKDF (reference sequence).

Regarding this clonotype: A much larger clone lies a single base off, so this may be a read error. DNA of the CDR3: TGCAGTGCTAGCCGGCTAGCGGTATTAAGCTCCTACGAGCAGCACTTC. Residues: CSASRLAVLSSYEQHF. This chain links TRBV20-1 with TRBJ2-7; 7 positions match TRBD2. Germline-derived CDR1 and CDR2 are DFQATT and SNEGSKA (reference sequence). The CDR3 covers 16 residues.

With respect to this clonotype: A much bigger clone sits one base away, suggesting this may be a read error. The chain is built from TRBV19 and TRBJ2-7, with 7 positions matching TRBD2. This CDR3 has 15 residues. After removal of 3 bases from V and 0 bases from J, the junction contained 5 bases not matched to a gene. Germline CDR1 LNHDA, CDR2 SQIVND (reference sequence). CDR3 in DNA: TGTGCCAGTAGTATTAGCCTAGCGGTCTCCTACGAGCAGTACTTC. Residues: CASSISLAVSYEQYF.

This clonotype was found many times. The J gene is TRBJ2-1, the V gene TRBV10-3, with 12 bases aligning to TRBD1. Germline lookup yields CDR1 ENHRY and CDR2 SYGVKD. CDR3 length: 17 residues. Trimming at V came to 3 bases and at J to 6 bases, leaving 9 bases not matched to a gene. The CDR3 region has the DNA TGTGCCATCAGTGAAAGAGCGGGACAGGGGGCGGGCAATGAGCAGTTCTTC. Translating gives CAISERAGQGAGNEQFF.

This clonotype showed up just a few times. A much more abundant neighbour one base away suggests this may be a read error. V and J are TRBV6-6 and TRBJ1-4, with D tentatively TRBD1 (5 bases). Germline V gene sequence: CDR1 MNHNY, CDR2 SVGAGI (reference sequence). The CDR3 sequence is 14 residues long. This chain's CDR3 is CASSHSGYNEKLFF. Written as DNA, the CDR3 is TGTGCCAGCAGTCACTCAGGGTATAATGAAAAACTGTTTTTT.

This clonotype occurred many times. V gene TRBV7-8 combines with J gene TRBJ2-1; D not certain. CDR1 is SGHVS and CDR2 is FQNEAQ in the germline V gene. The CDR3 is 18 residues long. Deletions cut 0 bases from V and 1 base from J, with 16 bases between. For the CDR3, the DNA is TGTGCCAGCAGCTTAGCAACCAGATGGCCCATTTCCTACAATGAGCAGTTCTTC. Encoded protein: CASSLATRWPISYNEQFF.

A note on this clonotype: Since a much larger clone is just one base distant, this may be a read error. The chain combines TRBV12-3 or TRBV12-4 with TRBJ2-1; tentatively, D is TRBD2 (5 bases). Trimming removed 3 bases from V and 6 bases from J, with 18 bases in between. CDR3 length: 16 residues. CDR3 protein: CASSFGGGLNLNEQFF. For the CDR3, the DNA is TGTGCCAGCAGTTTCGGTGGCGGACTCAACCTCAATGAGCAGTTCTTC.